This T cell receptor (beta chain) was identified in a study of regulatory T cells in long-lasting Graves disease. Whole-study findings and limits: Less diverse TCR repertoires were seen in persistent Graves' patients than in newly diagnosed ones.

Notes on this clonotype: Its matching antigen is unknown.

CDR3-region Arm-PCR and iRepertoire HTBI primers produced the TCR beta libraries. One entry per CDR3 protein results from TCRdb running MiXCR on the multiplex PCR reads. The sample has about 660,000 distinct CDR3 sequences, 25% to 35% seen once. Looked up from germline, CDR1 is DFQATT and CDR2 is SNEGSKA (reference sequence). V dropped 6 bases and J dropped 5; count of bases not matched to a gene: 9. There are 14 residues in the CDR3. Noted time point: persistent/refractory GD, antithyroid drugs over 5 years with positive TRAb. Scientists built the TCR library using RNA that was extracted from PBMCs. V is TRBV20-1 and J is TRBJ2-5; TRBD2 matches 10 bases. The source is a female donor with Graves disease. The sequencing here drew on peripheral blood mononuclear cells (PBMCs), taken when the disease was refractory, from a patient treated with antithyroid drugs. The CDR3 DNA reads TGCAGTGCAGAAGCGGGAGGGCCGGTGGAGACCCAGTACTTC. This codes for CSAEAGGPVETQYF.